This T cell receptor beta chain was identified in a study of cytomegalovirus exposure and HLA in healthy donors. Overall study results and limits: Later on, an analysis tied some 17,000 TCR beta sequences to HLA alleles at 0.05 false discovery rate.

Researchers ran the PCR with 60 Vbeta and 13 Jbeta primers. This table comes from immunoSEQ multiplex PCR, and its TCRdb copy is limited to in-frame clones, with some not included. The sample shows 150,000 or so clones, roughly 70% of them seen only once. J lost 3 bases, V lost 4 bases, and 4 bases had no gene match. Germline lookup yields CDR1 MDHEN and CDR2 SYDVKM. This CDR3 has 14 residues. Points on this clone: Antigen unknown.

The chain is built from TRBV28 and TRBJ2-7; TRBD1 aligns across 9 bases. Sequencing was done on a sample of PBMCs. This sequence originates from a man between 18 and 35 years old in good health and CMV-seropositive. CDR3 in amino acids: CASSWDRVRYEQYF. The CDR3, as DNA: TGTGCCAGCAGTTGGGACAGGGTACGCTACGAGCAGTACTTC.